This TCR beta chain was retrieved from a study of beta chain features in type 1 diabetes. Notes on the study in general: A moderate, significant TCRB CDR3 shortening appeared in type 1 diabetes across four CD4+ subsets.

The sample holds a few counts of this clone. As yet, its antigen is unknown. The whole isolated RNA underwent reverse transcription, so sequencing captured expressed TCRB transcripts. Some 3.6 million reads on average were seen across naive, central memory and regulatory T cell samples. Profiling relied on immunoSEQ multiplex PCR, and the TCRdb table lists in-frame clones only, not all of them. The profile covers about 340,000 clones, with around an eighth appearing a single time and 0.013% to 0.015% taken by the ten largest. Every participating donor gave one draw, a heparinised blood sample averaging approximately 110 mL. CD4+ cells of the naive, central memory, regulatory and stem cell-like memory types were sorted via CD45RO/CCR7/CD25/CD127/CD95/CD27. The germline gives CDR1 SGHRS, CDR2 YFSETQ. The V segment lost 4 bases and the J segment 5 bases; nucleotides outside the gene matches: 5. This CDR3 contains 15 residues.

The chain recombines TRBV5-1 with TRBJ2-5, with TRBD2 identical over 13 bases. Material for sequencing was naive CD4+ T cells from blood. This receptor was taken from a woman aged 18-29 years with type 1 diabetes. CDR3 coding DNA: TGCGCCAGCAGCCAGATGACTAGCGGGAGGGAGACCCAGTACTTC. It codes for CASSQMTSGRETQYF.